This TCR beta chain was obtained from a study of control samples from healthy donors and cancer patients. V trimming: 1 base; J trimming: 5 bases; junction bases outside the gene matches: 14. CDR1 and CDR2 from the germline V gene are LNHNV and YYDKDF (reference sequence). CDR3 length equals 19 residues. Measured with immunoSEQ multiplex PCR; TCRdb has only the in-frame clones, and not every one. The data hold about 270,000 clones, with over 75% observed a single time. This TCR came from a woman aged 60 to 75 with lung cancer. Sequenced: PBMCs. The V and J genes are TRBV15 and TRBJ2-2; 9 positions agree with TRBD1. The CDR3 bases are TGTGCCACCAGCAGAGGAGGACAGGGGTTTAGTGTGGCGACCGGGGAGCTGTTTTTT. It specifies CATSRGGQGFSVATGELFF.